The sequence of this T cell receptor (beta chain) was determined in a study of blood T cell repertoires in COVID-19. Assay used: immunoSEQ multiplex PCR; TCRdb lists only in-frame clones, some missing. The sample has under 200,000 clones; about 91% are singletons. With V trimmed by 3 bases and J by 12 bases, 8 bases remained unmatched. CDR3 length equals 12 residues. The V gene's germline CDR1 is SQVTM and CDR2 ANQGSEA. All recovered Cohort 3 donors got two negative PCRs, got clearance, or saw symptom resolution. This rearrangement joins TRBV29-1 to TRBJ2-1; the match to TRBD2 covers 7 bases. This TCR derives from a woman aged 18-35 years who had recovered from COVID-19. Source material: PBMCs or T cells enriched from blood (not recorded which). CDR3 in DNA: TGCAGCGTTGAGTGGGACGGGGGGACGCAGTTCTTC. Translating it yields CSVEWDGGTQFF.